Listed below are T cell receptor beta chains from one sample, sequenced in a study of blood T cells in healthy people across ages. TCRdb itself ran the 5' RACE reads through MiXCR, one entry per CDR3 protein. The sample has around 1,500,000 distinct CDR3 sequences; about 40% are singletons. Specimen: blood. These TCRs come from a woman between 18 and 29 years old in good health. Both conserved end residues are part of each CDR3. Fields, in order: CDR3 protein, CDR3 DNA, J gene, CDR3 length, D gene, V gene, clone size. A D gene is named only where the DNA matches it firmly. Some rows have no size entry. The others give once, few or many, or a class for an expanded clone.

CDR3aa: CSARDPSYRGTDTQYF; CDR3nt: TGCAGTGCTAGAGATCCTTCCTACAGGGGAACAGATACGCAGTATTTT; j_gene: TRBJ2-3; len: 16; d_gene: TRBD1; v_gene: TRBV20-1; abundance: few
CDR3aa: CASSLTRLVGEQYF; CDR3nt: TGTGCCAGCAGCTTAACTCGACTAGTGGGCGAGCAGTACTTC; j_gene: TRBJ2-7; len: 14; d_gene: -; v_gene: TRBV7-2; abundance: many
CDR3aa: CASSESVGLGKNEQFF; CDR3nt: TGTGCCAGCAGTGAATCAGTGGGACTAGGGAAGAATGAGCAGTTCTTC; j_gene: TRBJ2-1; len: 16; d_gene: TRBD2; v_gene: TRBV6-1; abundance: once
CDR3aa: CSASPALDEETQYF; CDR3nt: TGCAGTGCTAGTCCGGCATTGGACGAAGAGACCCAGTACTTC; j_gene: TRBJ2-5; len: 14; d_gene: -; v_gene: TRBV20-1; abundance: few
CDR3aa: CATSRDQSFDQPQHF; CDR3nt: TGTGCCACCAGCAGAGACCAGTCGTTCGATCAGCCCCAGCATTTT; j_gene: TRBJ1-5; len: 15; d_gene: -; v_gene: TRBV15; abundance: few
CDR3aa: CATQGTAQETQYF; CDR3nt: TGTGCCACCCAGGGGACAGCCCAAGAGACCCAGTACTTC; j_gene: TRBJ2-5; len: 13; d_gene: TRBD1; v_gene: TRBV24-1; abundance: -
CDR3aa: CASSLVGAPRDTQYF; CDR3nt: TGTGCCAGCAGCTTGGTGGGGGCCCCAAGAGATACGCAGTATTTT; j_gene: TRBJ2-3; len: 15; d_gene: -; v_gene: TRBV11-2; abundance: few
CDR3aa: CASSQVSSPGELFF; CDR3nt: TGTGCCAGCAGCCAAGTCTCTAGTCCCGGGGAGCTGTTTTTT; j_gene: TRBJ2-2; len: 14; d_gene: -; v_gene: TRBV3-1; abundance: once
CDR3aa: CASRLSPFGEQFF; CDR3nt: TGTGCCAGCAGGCTCAGCCCTTTTGGTGAGCAGTTCTTC; j_gene: TRBJ2-1; len: 13; d_gene: -; v_gene: TRBV14; abundance: -
CDR3aa: CASSSVVRGGADTQYF; CDR3nt: TGTGCCAGCAGTTCCGTGGTCAGGGGAGGCGCAGATACGCAGTATTTT; j_gene: TRBJ2-3; len: 16; d_gene: -; v_gene: TRBV6-5; abundance: -
CDR3aa: CASSDQLAGQQFF; CDR3nt: TGCGCCAGCAGTGATCAACTAGCGGGCCAGCAGTTCTTC; j_gene: TRBJ2-1; len: 13; d_gene: TRBD2; v_gene: TRBV10-1; abundance: -
CDR3aa: CASSQVLGGIAGEQYF; CDR3nt: TGTGCCAGCAGCCAAGTTCTCGGGGGGATAGCAGGGGAGCAGTACTTC; j_gene: TRBJ2-7; len: 16; d_gene: TRBD2; v_gene: TRBV3-1; abundance: -
CDR3aa: CASSLVTLGDTQYF; CDR3nt: TGTGCCAGCAGCTTGGTAACTCTGGGGGATACGCAGTATTTT; j_gene: TRBJ2-3; len: 14; d_gene: -; v_gene: TRBV11-2; abundance: -
CDR3aa: CASSHQGGPYEQYF; CDR3nt: TGTGCCAGCAGCCATCAGGGGGGCCCCTACGAGCAGTACTTC; j_gene: TRBJ2-7; len: 14; d_gene: -; v_gene: TRBV11-2; abundance: few
CDR3aa: CASTAIPGSGEKLFF; CDR3nt: TGTGCCAGCACCGCTATACCGGGATCGGGCGAAAAACTGTTTTTT; j_gene: TRBJ1-4; len: 15; d_gene: -; v_gene: TRBV12-1; abundance: few
CDR3aa: CSAASGYEQYF; CDR3nt: TGCAGTGCGGCCTCCGGTTACGAGCAGTACTTC; j_gene: TRBJ2-7; len: 11; d_gene: -; v_gene: TRBV20-1; abundance: -
CDR3aa: CASSTSNLNSYEQYF; CDR3nt: TGTGCCAGCAGTACAAGCAACCTAAACTCCTACGAGCAGTACTTC; j_gene: TRBJ2-7; len: 15; d_gene: -; v_gene: TRBV2; abundance: few
CDR3aa: CSAQSGITYGYTF; CDR3nt: TGCAGTGCCCAGTCCGGGATTACGTATGGCTACACCTTC; j_gene: TRBJ1-2; len: 13; d_gene: -; v_gene: TRBV20-1; abundance: few
CDR3aa: CSAAQVNSNQPQHF; CDR3nt: TGCAGTGCTGCGCAGGTGAATAGCAATCAGCCCCAGCATTTT; j_gene: TRBJ1-5; len: 14; d_gene: -; v_gene: TRBV20-1; abundance: -
CDR3aa: CAISESHSKGAEAFF; CDR3nt: TGTGCCATCAGTGAGTCCCACAGTAAGGGGGCTGAAGCTTTCTTT; j_gene: TRBJ1-1; len: 15; d_gene: -; v_gene: TRBV10-3; abundance: -
CDR3aa: CASSPPRRAAYEQYF; CDR3nt: TGTGCCAGCAGTCCCCCACGCAGGGCGGCCTACGAGCAGTACTTC; j_gene: TRBJ2-7; len: 15; d_gene: -; v_gene: TRBV28; abundance: -
CDR3aa: CSVDMGNTEAFF; CDR3nt: TGCAGCGTTGATATGGGGAACACTGAAGCTTTCTTT; j_gene: TRBJ1-1; len: 12; d_gene: -; v_gene: TRBV29-1; abundance: -
CDR3aa: CASRGEVGGPISTDTQYF; CDR3nt: TGCGCCAGCAGGGGCGAGGTTGGGGGGCCAATAAGCACGGATACGCAGTATTTT; j_gene: TRBJ2-3; len: 18; d_gene: -; v_gene: TRBV5-1; abundance: -
CDR3aa: CSVETADEQYF; CDR3nt: TGCAGCGTTGAAACTGCGGACGAGCAGTACTTC; j_gene: TRBJ2-7; len: 11; d_gene: -; v_gene: TRBV29-1; abundance: -
CDR3aa: CSALQQGGTYNSPLHF; CDR3nt: TGCAGTGCTTTACAACAGGGGGGAACCTATAATTCACCCCTCCACTTT; j_gene: TRBJ1-6; len: 16; d_gene: TRBD1; v_gene: TRBV20-1; abundance: -